What follows are 7 T cell receptor beta chains derived from one specimen sequenced in a study of T cell changes during pregnancy in multiple sclerosis. Profiled with immunoSEQ multiplex PCR; TCRdb holds only in-frame clones, not every one. The sample lists about 38,000 clones, 91% seen once, with approximately 6.1% in the top ten. The material was CD8+ T cells from peripheral blood mononuclear cells, obtained in the second trimester of pregnancy. Every receptor here comes from a female donor with multiple sclerosis, enrolled in a pregnancy study.

This sequence joins TRBV7-2 and TRBJ2-5; a possible D gene is TRBD2 (6 bases). Germline CDR1 and CDR2: SGHTA and FQGNSA. The length of the CDR3 is 16 residues. V lost 2 bases to trimming and J lost 2 bases, with 15 bases between them. The CDR3 sequence is CASSLLERVLQETQYF. CDR3 nucleotides: TGTGCCAGCAGCTTATTGGAGCGGGTGTTACAAGAGACCCAGTACTTC.

The rearrangement uses TRBV29-1 and TRBJ1-3; D remains ambiguous. The CDR3 is 11 residues long. V was clipped by 3 bases and J by 2 bases, with 2 bases between them. Per the germline V gene, CDR1 is SQVTM and CDR2 is ANQGSEA. DNA for the CDR3: TGCAGCGTTGACGCTGGAAACACCATATATTTT. Translated, it gives CSVDAGNTIYF.

The chain links TRBV9 to TRBJ2-7; TRBD1 aligns across 8 bases. The CDR3 runs to 15 residues. The V gene's germline CDR1 is SGDLS and CDR2 YYNGEE. Trimming at V came to 4 bases and at J to 0 bases, leaving 6 bases not matched to a gene. Written as DNA, the CDR3 is TGTGCCAGCAGCTCGCGCAGGGGGCCCTCCTACGAGCAGTACTTC. Its protein is CASSSRRGPSYEQYF.

The V call is TRBV29-1, the J call TRBJ2-1, with TRBD2 matching over 7 bases. The CDR3 consists of 13 residues. V dropped 8 bases and J dropped 4; count of bases not matched to a gene: 8. Germline loops: CDR1 SQVTM, CDR2 ANQGSEA. CDR3 amino acids: CSLTRGLYNEQFF. Here the CDR3 DNA reads TGCAGCCTAACCCGGGGACTATACAATGAGCAGTTCTTC.

This clone was seen only once. This chain connects TRBV15 to TRBJ2-1, with 9 bases aligning to TRBD1. The CDR3 totals 14 residues. The ends lost 3 bases at V and 8 bases at J; junction bases unmatched: 5. Germline CDR1 reads LNHNV; CDR2 reads YYDKDF (reference sequence). CDR3 protein: CATSSTGQGDEQFF. Here the CDR3 DNA reads TGTGCCACCAGCAGCACGGGACAGGGTGATGAGCAGTTCTTC.

The chain has TRBV4-2 and TRBJ2-7; 7 bases fit TRBD2. Losses at the gene ends were 2 bases for V and 3 bases for J; bases not matched to a gene: 4. CDR3 size: 14 residues. Germline V CDR1 and CDR2: LGHNA, YNFKEQ. This CDR3 reads CASSQSGKGYEQYF. The CDR3 DNA sequence: TGTGCCAGCAGCCAAAGCGGGAAAGGCTACGAGCAGTACTTC.

The chain has TRBV18 and TRBJ2-7; a possible D gene is TRBD1 (6 bases). The V end lost 3 bases, the J end lost 3 bases, and 18 bases lay between the germline ends. This CDR3 contains 16 residues. Per the germline V gene, CDR1 is KGHSH and CDR2 is LQKENI. The CDR3 DNA follows: TGTGCCAGCTCACCTTCAAGACAGGCCGAACTCTACGAGCAGTACTTC. It is translated as CASSPSRQAELYEQYF.